Listed below are T cell receptor beta chains from one sample, sequenced in a study of blood T cell repertoires in COVID-19. The repertoire was sequenced with immunoSEQ multiplex PCR; TCRdb's copy has only in-frame clones and lacks some. The profile shows around 250,000 clones, around 84% of them singletons. Sample: peripheral blood. Source of these receptors: a woman aged 40-49 years who had recovered from COVID-19. Both conserved end residues are trimmed from each CDR3.

V,J,CDR3
TRBV5-1,TRBJ1-1,ASSLAGEGREAF
TRBV27,TRBJ2-5,ASRLAGGLPQETQY
TRBV29-1,TRBJ1-6,SGDRVYNSPLH
TRBV28,TRBJ1-5,ASSLWSAVGPQH
TRBV12-3/TRBV12-4,TRBJ2-7,ASRGAAYEQY
TRBV29-1,TRBJ1-5,SVADRGLQPQH
TRBV7-9,TRBJ1-1,ASSPFGQGLAF
TRBV6-1,TRBJ1-3,ASSERGGPSTIY
TRBV27,TRBJ2-7,ASSSSGGDSGVHEQY
TRBV2,TRBJ2-3,ASIRDRADTQY
TRBV7-9,TRBJ1-4,ASSTSSGQFNEKLF
TRBV7-9,TRBJ1-1,ASSLGRLGNTEAF
TRBV7-9,TRBJ2-3,ASSLGTRNTDTQY
TRBV6-6,TRBJ2-4,ASTRQGGPKNIQY
TRBV7-3,TRBJ1-2,ASSPGGGRYGYT
TRBV6-1,TRBJ2-3,ASSELAGRGTQY
TRBV28,TRBJ2-2,ASSLWVPQGTGELF
TRBV28,TRBJ2-1,ASSSPGGERGGINNEQF
TRBV5-4,TRBJ2-5,ASSHRGGATQY
TRBV6-5,TRBJ1-2,ASSKQGDGYT
TRBV19,TRBJ2-2,ASTPNRVWTGELF
TRBV7-3,TRBJ1-1,ASSSTASMNTEAF
TRBV5-1,TRBJ2-3,ASSLGLGGVTDTQY
TRBV3-1/TRBV3-2,TRBJ2-5,ASSQAPDRQETQY
TRBV24-1,TRBJ2-7,ATRDRGPNYEQY
TRBV28,TRBJ2-1,ASSPGGQGRSEQF
TRBV5-1,TRBJ2-3,ASSLVGNRVTDTQY
TRBV6-5,TRBJ1-2,ASPGDYGYT
TRBV30,TRBJ1-2,AWSSRALPHYGYT
TRBV28,TRBJ1-3,ASSRRQANSGNTIY
TRBV27,TRBJ1-4,ASRDREKLF
TRBV18,TRBJ2-5,ASSPPRVPERFETQY
TRBV7-9,TRBJ2-1,ASSPVKGAYNEQF
TRBV19,TRBJ2-2,ASSWIRGPTNTGELF
TRBV19,TRBJ1-1,ASSIAGERTEAF
TRBV10-3,TRBJ1-2,AIKTGDADGYT
TRBV6-5,TRBJ2-3,ASRLGQGTDTQY
TRBV4-1,TRBJ2-2,ASSQGQGESFGELF
TRBV19,TRBJ1-6,ASRHYRDNSPLH
TRBV5-7,TRBJ1-6,ASRITWTGWEDSPLH
TRBV28,TRBJ1-4,ASSLGYRGANEKLF
TRBV11-2,TRBJ2-3,ASSLELAGGTDTQY
TRBV14,TRBJ2-1,ASSQLPGLSGGYNEQF
TRBV4-1,TRBJ2-4,ASSQGSGDSGKNIQY
TRBV5-4,TRBJ2-2,ASSLGWDRGTGELF